This T cell receptor beta chain was captured in a study of T cells in localized non-small cell lung cancer. The data were produced by immunoSEQ multiplex PCR, yet TCRdb's version contains in-frame clones alone and is incomplete. The sample has 50,000 to 60,000 clones; 60% to 85% are singletons. The germline CDR1 and CDR2 sequences are MNHEY and SMNVEV (reference sequence). The CDR3 sequence is 13 residues long. Trimming removed 0 bases at V and 10 bases at J, with 12 bases between. The material was PBMCs, obtained before any cancer treatment. This TCR came from a woman aged 35 to 70 with stage II lung adenocarcinoma. The V and J genes are TRBV27 and TRBJ1-2; D is ambiguous. The CDR3: CASSLSRSMTYTF. The CDR3 DNA is TGTGCCAGCAGTTTATCTCGGTCTATGACCTACACCTTC.